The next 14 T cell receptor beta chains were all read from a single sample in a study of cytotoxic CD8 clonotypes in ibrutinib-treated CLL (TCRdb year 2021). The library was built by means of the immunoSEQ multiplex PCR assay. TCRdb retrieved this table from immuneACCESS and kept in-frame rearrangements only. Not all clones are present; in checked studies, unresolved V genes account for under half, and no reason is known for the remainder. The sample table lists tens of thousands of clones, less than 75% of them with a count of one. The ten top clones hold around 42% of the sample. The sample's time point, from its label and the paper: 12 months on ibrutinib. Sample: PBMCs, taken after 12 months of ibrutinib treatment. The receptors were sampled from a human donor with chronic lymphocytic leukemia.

CDR3 region: CASSSQGFETQYF. The CDR3 DNA sequence: TGTGCCAGCAGCTCCCAGGGTTTTGAGACCCAGTACTTC. This chain links TRBV5-4 with TRBJ2-5, with D tentatively TRBD1 (5 bases). The CDR3 loop spans 13 amino acids. V was clipped by 3 bases and J by 5 bases, with 11 bases between them. Germline loops: CDR1 SGHNT, CDR2 YYREEE (reference sequence).

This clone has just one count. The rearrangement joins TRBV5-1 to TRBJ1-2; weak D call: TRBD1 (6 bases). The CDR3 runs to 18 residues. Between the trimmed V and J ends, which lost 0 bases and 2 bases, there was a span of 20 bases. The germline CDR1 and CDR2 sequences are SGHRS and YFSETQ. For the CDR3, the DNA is TGCGCCAGCAGCTTGGACTCTAACATATGGGGGCTCAACTATGGCTACACCTTC. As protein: CASSLDSNIWGLNYGYTF.

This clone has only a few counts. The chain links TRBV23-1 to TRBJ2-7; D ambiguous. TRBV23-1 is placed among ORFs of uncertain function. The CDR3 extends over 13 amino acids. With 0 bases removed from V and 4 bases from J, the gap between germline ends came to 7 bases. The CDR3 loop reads CASSQSKGYEQYF. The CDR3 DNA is TGCGCCAGCAGTCAATCGAAAGGTTACGAGCAGTACTTC.

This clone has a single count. CDR3: CASSPGRTYEKLFF. The CDR3 coding sequence is TGTGCCAGCAGCCCGGGACGGACTTATGAAAAACTGTTTTTT. The rearrangement links TRBV4-2 to TRBJ1-4, with D possibly being TRBD1 (5 bases). The CDR3 extends over 14 amino acids. Looked up from germline, CDR1 is LGHNA and CDR2 is YNFKEQ. The germline V and J ends were trimmed by 4 bases and 6 bases, with 12 bases remaining between them.

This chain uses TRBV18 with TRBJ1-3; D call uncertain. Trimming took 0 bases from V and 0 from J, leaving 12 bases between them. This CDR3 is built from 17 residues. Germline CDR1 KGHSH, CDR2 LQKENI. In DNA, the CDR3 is TGTGCCAGCTCACCACCGAGTGGGCAGAGCTCTGGAAACACCATATATTTT. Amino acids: CASSPPSGQSSGNTIYF.

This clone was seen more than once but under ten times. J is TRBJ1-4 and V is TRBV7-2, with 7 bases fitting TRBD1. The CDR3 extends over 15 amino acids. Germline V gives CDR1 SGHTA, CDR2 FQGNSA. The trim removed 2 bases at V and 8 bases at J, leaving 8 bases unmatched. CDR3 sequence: CASSLTGTVTEKLFF. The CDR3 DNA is TGTGCCAGCAGCTTAACCGGGACAGTAACGGAAAAACTGTTTTTT.

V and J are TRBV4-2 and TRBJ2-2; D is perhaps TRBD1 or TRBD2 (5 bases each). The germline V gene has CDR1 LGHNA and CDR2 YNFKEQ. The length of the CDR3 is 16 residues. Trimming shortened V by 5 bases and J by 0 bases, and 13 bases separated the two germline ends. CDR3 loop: CASSLEGSTNTGELFF. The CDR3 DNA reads TGTGCCAGCAGCTTAGAGGGGAGTACGAACACCGGGGAGCTGTTTTTT.

CDR3 sequence reads: CASSASSTSTDTQYF. The CDR3, as DNA: TGTGCCAGCAGCGCCTCTAGCACTAGCACAGATACGCAGTATTTT. The chain links TRBV9 to TRBJ2-3; D is perhaps TRBD2 (5 bases). This CDR3 comprises 15 residues. Trimming left V 3 bases short and J 0 bases short, with 11 bases between. Per the germline V gene, CDR1 is SGDLS and CDR2 is YYNGEE.

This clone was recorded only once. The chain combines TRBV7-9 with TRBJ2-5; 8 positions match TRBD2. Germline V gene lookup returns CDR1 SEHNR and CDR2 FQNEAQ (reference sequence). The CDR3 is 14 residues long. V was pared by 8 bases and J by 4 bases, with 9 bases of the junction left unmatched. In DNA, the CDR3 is TGTGCCAGCTTTGAGCGGGAGTCCCCAGAGACCCAGTACTTC. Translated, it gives CASFERESPETQYF.

CDR3 nucleotides: TGTGCCAGCAGGGTAACAGGGTGGGAGACCCAGTACTTC. It specifies CASRVTGWETQYF. V and J are TRBV25-1 and TRBJ2-5, with D perhaps TRBD1 (6 bases). Germline V gene data show CDR1 as MGHDK and CDR2 as SYGVNS. V was pared by 6 bases and J by 5 bases, with 13 bases between. This CDR3 has 13 residues.

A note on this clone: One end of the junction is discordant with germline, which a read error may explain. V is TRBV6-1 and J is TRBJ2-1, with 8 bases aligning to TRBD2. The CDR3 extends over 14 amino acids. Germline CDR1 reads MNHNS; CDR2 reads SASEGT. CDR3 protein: CVSSQGTRGNEQFF. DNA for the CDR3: TGTGTCAGCAGTCAGGGGACTAGAGGTAATGAGCAGTTCTTC.

The CDR3 here is CASSSSGRGRVGKLFF. CDR3 coding DNA: TGCGCCAGCAGCTCTTCGGGCAGGGGGCGCGTTGGAAAACTGTTTTTT. This chain connects TRBV5-1 to TRBJ1-4; 8 positions match TRBD1. The J segment lost 10 bases and the V segment lost 3 bases, leaving 14 bases of the junction unmatched. This CDR3 region has 16 residues. Germline CDR1 SGHRS, CDR2 YFSETQ.

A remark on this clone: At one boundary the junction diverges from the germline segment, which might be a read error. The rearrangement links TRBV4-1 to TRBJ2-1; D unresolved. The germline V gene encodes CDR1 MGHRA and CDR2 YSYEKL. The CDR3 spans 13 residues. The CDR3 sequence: CASTQLTHNEQFF. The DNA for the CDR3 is TGCGCCAGCACCCAATTGACACACAATGAGCAGTTCTTC.

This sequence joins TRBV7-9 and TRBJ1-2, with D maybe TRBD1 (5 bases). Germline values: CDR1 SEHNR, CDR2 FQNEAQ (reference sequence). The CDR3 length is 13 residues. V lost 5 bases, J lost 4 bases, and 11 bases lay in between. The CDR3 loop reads CASSQGDSYGYTF. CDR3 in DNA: TGTGCCAGCAGCCAGGGAGACAGCTATGGCTACACCTTC.